The 20 T cell receptor beta chains below were found in one sample sequenced in a study of CD4 T cells in relation to SARS-CoV-2 and coronaviruses (dated by TCRdb to about 2021). The antigens for these receptors are not known. CD4+ T cells from unexposed donors were collected before the COVID-19 pandemic (2011-2018). After less than eleven days of culture, CD4+ T cells were isolated with the EasySep CD4+ T cell isolation kit. The library came from the immunoSEQ multiplex PCR assay. This is the immuneACCESS table as TCRdb keeps it, with only in-frame sequences that have V and J called. A part of the clones is gone; compared with another copy, unresolved V genes explain less than half, and the rest is unexplained. The sample table lists fewer than 25,000 clones, 76% of them with a count of one. Of the sample, over 25% is held by the ten largest clones. Sequencing was carried out using CD4+ T cells from PBMCs, cultured in vitro. These receptors were obtained from a human donor in good health.

V and J are TRBV30 and TRBJ1-3; no clear D. The CDR3 totals 15 residues. CDR1 and CDR2 from the germline V gene are GTSNPN and SVGIG (reference sequence). The V and J ends lost 0 bases and 0 bases respectively, with 9 bases between them. The CDR3 DNA reads TGTGCCTGGAGTGTACTGGGATCCTCTGGAAACACCATATATTTT. It yields the protein CAWSVLGSSGNTIYF.

This clone has a single count. The rearrangement links TRBV27 to TRBJ2-1; D unresolved. The V gene lost 3 bases and the J gene lost 5 bases, with 11 bases spanning the gap. Germline lookup yields CDR1 MNHEY and CDR2 SMNVEV (reference sequence). This CDR3 is built from 14 residues. CDR3 loop: CASSLSMKDNEQFF. CDR3 DNA sequence: TGTGCCAGCAGTTTGAGTATGAAGGACAATGAGCAGTTCTTC.

The chain combines TRBV20-1 with TRBJ2-3; tentative D call: TRBD1 (5 bases). Germline V CDR1 and CDR2: DFQATT, SNEGSKA (reference sequence). The V gene lost 6 bases and the J gene lost 9 bases, with 13 bases spanning the gap. The CDR3 covers 11 residues. CDR3 amino acids: CSAGAAPTQYF. CDR3 in DNA: TGCAGTGCAGGGGCAGCGCCCACGCAGTATTTT.

The rearrangement uses TRBV9 and TRBJ2-1; 7 bases align to TRBD2. Germline V gene sequence: CDR1 SGDLS, CDR2 YYNGEE. This CDR3 spans 16 amino acids. V dropped 2 bases and J dropped 6; count of bases not matched to a gene: 11. CDR3: CASSVEPRTSSNEQFF. In DNA, the CDR3 is TGTGCCAGCAGCGTGGAGCCGAGGACTAGTTCCAATGAGCAGTTCTTC.

The chain links TRBV18 to TRBJ1-5; 11 bases line up with TRBD1. The germline gives CDR1 KGHSH, CDR2 LQKENI. This CDR3 contains 15 residues. The V and J ends lost 6 bases and 7 bases, in that order; junction bases with no gene match: 8. CDR3 nucleotide sequence: TGTGCCAGCTCTCGGGACAGGGGGGCTGGACAGCCCCAGCATTTT. It specifies CASSRDRGAGQPQHF. Based on the CDR3 plus reference TRBV18 and TRBJ1-5, the full variable domain is NAGVMQNPRHLVRRRGQEARLRCSPMKGHSHVYWYRQLPEEGLKFMVYLQKENIIDESGMPKERFSAEFPKEGPSILRIQQVVRGDSAAYFCASSRDRGAGQPQHFGDGTRLSIL.

This rearrangement joins TRBV5-1 to TRBJ2-7; D is unclear. The V gene lost 0 bases and the J gene lost 7 bases, with 8 bases spanning the gap. The CDR3 length is 12 residues. CDR1 and CDR2 (germline): SGHRS, YFSETQ. CDR3 nucleotides: TGCGCCAGCAGCTTGGATCTCCGAGAGCAGTACTTC. This sequence encodes CASSLDLREQYF.

V and J are TRBV18 and TRBJ1-4, with D possibly matching TRBD1 (5 bases). V was pared by 2 bases and J by 2 bases, with 9 bases between. The CDR3 runs 15 residues. Germline V gene lookup returns CDR1 KGHSH and CDR2 LQKENI. This CDR3 reads CASSPSPGTNEKLFF. CDR3 nucleotide sequence: TGTGCCAGCTCACCATCACCAGGGACTAATGAAAAACTGTTTTTT.

The rearrangement links TRBV5-1 to TRBJ2-7; either TRBD1 or TRBD2 may supply D (5 bases each). Germline-derived CDR1 and CDR2 are SGHRS and YFSETQ. V lost 4 bases, J lost 3 bases, and 14 bases lay in between. The CDR3 spans 14 residues. DNA for the CDR3: TGCGCCAGCAGCAAGGGGACGTTCGGCTACGAGCAGTACTTC. It is translated as CASSKGTFGYEQYF.

This chain uses TRBV9 with TRBJ2-1, with unresolved D. V lost 0 bases and J lost 0, with 7 bases in between. Germline V gene data show CDR1 as SGDLS and CDR2 as YYNGEE. This CDR3 comprises 15 residues. In DNA, the CDR3 is TGTGCCAGCAGCGTAGATGTTACCTCCTACAATGAGCAGTTCTTC. Protein product: CASSVDVTSYNEQFF. The full variable domain, completed using reference TRBV9 and TRBJ2-1, is DSGVTQTPKHLITATGQRVTLRCSPRSGDLSVYWYQQSLDQGLQFLIQYYNGEERAKGNILERFSAQQFPDLHSELNLSSLELGDSALYFCASSVDVTSYNEQFFGPGTRLTVL.

V usage is TRBV6-1 and J usage is TRBJ1-2; perhaps TRBD1 as D (6 bases). From germline, CDR1 is MNHNS and CDR2 SASEGT. Trimming removed 6 bases at V and 0 bases at J, with 14 bases between. This CDR3 contains 15 residues. The CDR3 bases are TGTGCCAGCAGCCGCCTGGGGGACACTAACTATGGCTACACCTTC. Its translation: CASSRLGDTNYGYTF.

The chain joins TRBV14 to TRBJ2-5; tentatively, D is TRBD1 or TRBD2 (6 bases each). V was pared by 0 bases and J by 0 bases, with 20 bases between. Germline V gene data show CDR1 as SGHDN and CDR2 as FVKESK. The CDR3 is 19 residues long. CDR3 sequence reads: CASSQDVLGGRYDQETQYF. CDR3 DNA sequence: TGTGCCAGCAGCCAAGACGTATTGGGGGGCCGATATGACCAAGAGACCCAGTACTTC.

The chain couples TRBV7-8 to TRBJ2-7, with D unresolved. Trimming took off 5 bases at V and 5 bases at J, with 16 bases between the two ends. Looked up from germline, CDR1 is SGHVS and CDR2 is FQNEAQ. The CDR3 is made up of 14 amino acids. The CDR3 region is CASSRSFSRDEQYF. CDR3 sequence (DNA): TGTGCCAGCAGCCGTAGTTTTAGTCGGGACGAGCAGTACTTC.

This chain uses TRBV27 with TRBJ1-2; 9 nucleotides agree with TRBD1. The V gene's germline CDR1 is MNHEY and CDR2 SMNVEV (reference sequence). The CDR3 length is 15 residues. V was pared by 5 bases and J by 6 bases, with 10 bases of the junction left unmatched. The CDR3 DNA follows: TGTGCCAGCAGTGTAACAGGGGGCGCCGTTCATGGCTACACCTTC. As protein: CASSVTGGAVHGYTF.

The gene calls are TRBV12-3 or TRBV12-4 and TRBJ2-7; no reliable D call. V shed 5 bases and J shed 2 bases, with 10 bases lying between them. CDR3 length: 13 residues. CDR3 DNA sequence: TGTGCCAGCAGTCCCACCACAGCCTACGAGCAGTACTTC. Translated: CASSPTTAYEQYF.

The genes are TRBV2 and TRBJ1-5; 7 bases align to TRBD1. CDR3 length: 15 residues. After removal of 6 bases from V and 1 base from J, the junction contained 6 bases not matched to a gene. CDR1 and CDR2 from the germline V gene are SNHLY and FYNNEI. CDR3 protein: CASSLMTGSNQPQHF. The CDR3 DNA sequence: TGTGCCAGCAGCCTAATGACAGGGAGCAATCAGCCCCAGCATTTT. Full variable domain (outside the CDR3, taken from reference TRBV2 and TRBJ1-5): EPEVTQTPSHQVTQMGQEVILRCVPISNHLYFYWYRQILGQKVEFLVSFYNNEISEKSEIFDDQFSVERPDGSNFTLKIRSTKLEDSAMYFCASSLMTGSNQPQHFGDGTRLSIL.

The chain uses TRBV18 and TRBJ2-7, with 9 positions matching TRBD1. Germline V lookup: CDR1 KGHSH, CDR2 LQKENI. V lost 2 bases and J lost 4; bases outside the gene matches: 9. The CDR3 contains 16 residues. The CDR3 DNA reads TGTGCCAGCTCACCAAACCAAAACAGGGGGCAATACGAGCAGTACTTC. Amino acid sequence: CASSPNQNRGQYEQYF. Full variable domain (missing parts from reference TRBV18 and TRBJ2-7): NAGVMQNPRHLVRRRGQEARLRCSPMKGHSHVYWYRQLPEEGLKFMVYLQKENIIDESGMPKERFSAEFPKEGPSILRIQQVVRGDSAAYFCASSPNQNRGQYEQYFGPGTRLTVT.

This clone was counted once. V is TRBV27 and J is TRBJ2-7; 10 positions match TRBD2. The germline V gene encodes CDR1 MNHEY and CDR2 SMNVEV (reference sequence). J gave up 4 bases and V 5 bases, and 8 bases lay outside the gene matches. The CDR3 is 15 amino acids. The CDR3 loop reads CASSTSSGSRYEQYF. Here the CDR3 DNA reads TGTGCCAGCAGTACCTCTAGCGGGAGTAGGTACGAGCAGTACTTC.

The chain joins TRBV7-9 to TRBJ2-3, with TRBD2 matching 9 bases. Germline V lookup: CDR1 SEHNR, CDR2 FQNEAQ (reference sequence). Trimming removed 5 bases from V and 10 bases from J; junction bases left unmatched: 4. This CDR3 is 12 amino acids long. DNA for the CDR3: TGTGCCAGCAGCCCTAGCGGGAAATCGCAGTATTTT. As protein: CASSPSGKSQYF. The full variable domain, with the rest looked up from reference TRBV7-9 and TRBJ2-3, is DTGVSQNPRHKITKRGQNVTFRCDPISEHNRLYWYRQTLGQGPEFLTYFQNEAQLEKSRLLSDRFSAERPKGSFSTLEIQRTEQGDSAMYLCASSPSGKSQYFGPGTRLTVL.

The CDR3 is CASSLSGRPGSYNEQFF. The CDR3 DNA is TGCGCCAGCAGCTTAAGCGGGAGACCAGGCTCCTACAATGAGCAGTTCTTC. The J gene is TRBJ2-1, the V gene TRBV5-1; 8 bases are shared with TRBD2. Germline values: CDR1 SGHRS, CDR2 YFSETQ. V trimming: 2 bases; J trimming: 0 bases; junction bases outside the gene matches: 7. This CDR3 has 17 residues.

This chain joins TRBV28 and TRBJ2-3, with D tentatively TRBD2 (5 bases). V dropped 4 bases and J dropped 2 bases, with 7 bases sitting between them. Germline V CDR1 and CDR2: MDHEN, SYDVKM. This CDR3 comprises 13 residues. Written as DNA, the CDR3 is TGTGCCAGCAGTTCGGGGTCCACAGATACGCAGTATTTT. It specifies CASSSGSTDTQYF.